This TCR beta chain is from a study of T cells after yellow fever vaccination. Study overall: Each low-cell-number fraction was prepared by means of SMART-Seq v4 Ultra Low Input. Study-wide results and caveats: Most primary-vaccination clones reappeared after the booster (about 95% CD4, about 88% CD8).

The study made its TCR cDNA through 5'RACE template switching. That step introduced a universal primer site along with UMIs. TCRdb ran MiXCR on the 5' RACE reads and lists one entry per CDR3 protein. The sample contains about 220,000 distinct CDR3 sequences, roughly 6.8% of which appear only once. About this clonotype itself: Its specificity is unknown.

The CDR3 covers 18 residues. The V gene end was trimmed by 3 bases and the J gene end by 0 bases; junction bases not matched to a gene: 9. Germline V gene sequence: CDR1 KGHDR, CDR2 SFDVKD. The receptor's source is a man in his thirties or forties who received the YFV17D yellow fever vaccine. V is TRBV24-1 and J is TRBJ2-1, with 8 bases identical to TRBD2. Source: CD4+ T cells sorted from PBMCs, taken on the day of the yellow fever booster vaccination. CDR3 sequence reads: CATSDRGGSGTSYNEQFF. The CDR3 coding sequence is TGTGCCACCAGTGATCGGGGGGGTAGCGGAACCTCCTACAATGAGCAGTTCTTC.